This T cell receptor (beta chain) was identified during a study of T cell responses to AZD1222 COVID-19 vaccine. On the study more broadly: Pooled samples include second doses given at about 4 or 12 weeks.

This clone was counted only a few times. The antigen is not known. This CDR3 comprises 13 residues. CDR1 KGHSH and CDR2 LQKENI come from the germline V gene. V lost 0 bases, J lost 3 bases, and 6 bases lay in between. Study-wide results and limits: Baseline antibody screening turned up just six or seven seropositive AZD1222 recipients. The donors showed a predominance of white British ancestry and of females, with possible underestimation of clonal diversity.

The protocol was immunoSEQ multiplex PCR, while the TCRdb copy is restricted to in-frame clones and leaves out a portion. This sample has over 75,000 clones; roughly 90% occur once, and the top ten carry around 3%. The TCR was taken from an adult in good health. The sample here was peripheral blood, taken on day 0 of AZD1222 vaccination. This rearrangement joins TRBV18 to TRBJ2-7; D uncertain. The CDR3 DNA reads TGTGCCAGCTCACCACCATGGGACTACGAGCAGTACTTC. Protein: CASSPPWDYEQYF.